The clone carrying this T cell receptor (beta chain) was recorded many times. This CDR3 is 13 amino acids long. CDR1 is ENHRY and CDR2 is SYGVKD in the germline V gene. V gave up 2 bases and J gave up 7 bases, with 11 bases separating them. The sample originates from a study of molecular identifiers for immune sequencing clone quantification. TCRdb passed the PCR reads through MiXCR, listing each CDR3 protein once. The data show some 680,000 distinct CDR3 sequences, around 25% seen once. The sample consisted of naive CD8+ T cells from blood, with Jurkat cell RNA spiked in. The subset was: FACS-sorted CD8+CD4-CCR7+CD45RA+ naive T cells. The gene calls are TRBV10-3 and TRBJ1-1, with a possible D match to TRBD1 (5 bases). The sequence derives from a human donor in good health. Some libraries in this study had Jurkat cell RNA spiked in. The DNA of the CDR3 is TGTGCCATCAGTGAGACGGGGGGAGATGAAGCTTTCTTT. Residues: CAISETGGDEAFF.